The 28 T cell receptor beta chains listed next were all sequenced from one sample in a study of T cells expressing NK-cell markers. TCRdb re-analyzed the 5' RACE reads; it lists each CDR3 protein once, without DNA. Recorded for this sample: fewer than 200,000 distinct CDR3 sequences. The sequenced sample was blood T cells: a sorted CD56 or NKG2C T cell subset, CD4+ or CD8+ T cells, or bulk PBMC T cells (not recorded which). The receptors stem from a woman between 18 and 70 years old in good health.

The chain combines TRBV24-1 with TRBJ2-3. The germline V gene encodes CDR1 KGHDR and CDR2 SFDVKD. The length of the CDR3 is 15 residues. The chain's CDR3 is CATSVTGAKKDTQYF.

The V gene is TRBV20-1, the J gene TRBJ1-1. The CDR3 runs to 15 residues. CDR1 and CDR2 from the germline V gene are DFQATT and SNEGSKA (reference sequence). CDR3 sequence: CSARDGGLSGAEAFF.

V usage is TRBV4-1 and J usage is TRBJ2-3; TCRdb indicates TRBD2, and absent DNA this call remains unverified. This CDR3 spans 21 amino acids. Germline-derived CDR1 and CDR2 are MGHRA and YSYEKL. CDR3 sequence reads: CASSQEGGRLGRGRRTDTQYF.

The chain has TRBV28 and TRBJ2-6; TCRdb outputs TRBD1, but without DNA this stays unchecked. The germline gives CDR1 MDHEN, CDR2 SYDVKM. The CDR3 sequence is 18 residues long. The CDR3: CASRSSRDSWTGANVLTF.

The chain combines TRBV20-1 with TRBJ2-3; TCRdb's assignment of TRBD1 cannot be checked, as there is no DNA. The CDR3 runs to 14 residues. Germline V CDR1 and CDR2: DFQATT, SNEGSKA (reference sequence). CDR3: CSALGTGGIDTQYF.

This chain joins TRBV16 and TRBJ2-2; there is no DNA to check the TCRdb D call of TRBD2. Germline assignment: CDR1 KGHSY and CDR2 FQNENV. The CDR3 spans 14 residues. CDR3 region: CASTPRRGTGELFF.

This sequence joins TRBV9 and TRBJ2-1. The CDR3 runs 12 residues. The V gene's germline CDR1 is SGDLS and CDR2 YYNGEE. The CDR3: CASSVSDFEQFF.

This chain uses TRBV24-1 with TRBJ1-4; the TCRdb call, TRBD1, lacks DNA for checking. This CDR3 has 17 residues. The germline V gene has CDR1 KGHDR and CDR2 SFDVKD. CDR3 region: CATSDTGTGGFGEKLFF.

The rearrangement joins TRBV3-1 to TRBJ1-3; there is no DNA to check the TCRdb D call of TRBD1. The CDR3 loop spans 12 amino acids. The V gene's germline CDR1 is LGHDT and CDR2 YNNKEL (reference sequence). This CDR3 is CASSYPRNTIYF.

The J gene is TRBJ2-7, the V gene TRBV7-9; TCRdb gives TRBD2 as the D gene, but with no DNA this cannot be confirmed. The CDR3 extends over 15 amino acids. CDR1 is SEHNR, CDR2 FQNEAQ, per germline (reference sequence). The CDR3 spells CASSPALTNLYEQYF.

V gene TRBV6-5 combines with J gene TRBJ2-1; TCRdb selects TRBD1, and the lack of DNA leaves this call unchecked. This CDR3 spans 13 amino acids. Germline V lookup: CDR1 MNHEY, CDR2 SVGAGI. CDR3 protein: CASRIKSGTVLFF.

The chain carries TRBV12-3 or TRBV12-4 and TRBJ2-1; TCRdb designates TRBD1, a call that cannot be tested without DNA. The CDR3 runs 12 residues. The CDR3 is CASSTQGDEQFF.

This sequence joins TRBV5-1 and TRBJ2-2; TCRdb gives TRBD1 as the D gene, but with no DNA this cannot be confirmed. The CDR3 covers 16 residues. The germline CDR1 and CDR2 sequences are SGHRS and YFSETQ. The CDR3 loop reads CASSLETGQNTGELFF. Full variable domain (outside the CDR3, taken from reference TRBV5-1 and TRBJ2-2): KAGVTQTPRYLIKTRGQQVTLSCSPISGHRSVSWYQQTPGQGLQFLFEYFSETQRNKGNFPGRFSGRQFSNSRSEMNVSTLELGDSALYLCASSLETGQNTGELFFGEGSRLTVL.

V and J are TRBV15 and TRBJ2-3. In germline, CDR1 is LNHNV, CDR2 YYDKDF (reference sequence). This CDR3 region has 13 residues. This CDR3 is CATSRDRWDTQYF. Full variable domain (remainder filled in from reference TRBV15 and TRBJ2-3): DAMVIQNPRYQVTQFGKPVTLSCSQTLNHNVMYWYQQKSSQAPKLLFHYYDKDFNNEADTPDNFQSRRPNTSFCFLDIRSPGLGDTAMYLCATSRDRWDTQYFGPGTRLTVL.

V usage is TRBV7-9 and J usage is TRBJ2-4; TCRdb gives TRBD1 as the D gene, but with no DNA this cannot be confirmed. CDR3 size: 12 residues. Germline V gene lookup returns CDR1 SEHNR and CDR2 FQNEAQ (reference sequence). CDR3 amino acids: CASSVQGTIQYF.

V and J are TRBV14 and TRBJ1-5. The germline V gene has CDR1 SGHDN and CDR2 FVKESK. The CDR3 totals 15 residues. CDR3 amino acids: CATIPQTIPFSPQHF.

The rearrangement joins TRBV7-2 to TRBJ1-6; TCRdb designates TRBD1, a call that cannot be tested without DNA. Germline-derived CDR1 and CDR2 are SGHTA and FQGNSA. This CDR3 has 16 residues. The CDR3: CASSLGGHDYNSPLHF.

The V gene is TRBV28, the J gene TRBJ2-6; TCRdb's D call of TRBD1 is untestable without DNA. CDR3 length equals 17 residues. Germline V lookup: CDR1 MDHEN, CDR2 SYDVKM. The CDR3 here is CASSIDRLHSGANVLTF.

The rearrangement uses TRBV9 and TRBJ2-5; TCRdb calls TRBD1, which cannot be checked without DNA. Looked up from germline, CDR1 is SGDLS and CDR2 is YYNGEE. This CDR3 contains 14 residues. CDR3: CASSVGTVKETQYF.

The chain employs TRBV28 and TRBJ1-4. Germline values: CDR1 MDHEN, CDR2 SYDVKM. The CDR3 length is 15 residues. The CDR3 protein is CASSALPGGGEKLFF.

This chain links TRBV20-1 with TRBJ2-1; the D call of TRBD1 rests on TCRdb alone, since no DNA is present to check it. This CDR3 comprises 16 residues. Germline V gene lookup returns CDR1 DFQATT and CDR2 SNEGSKA (reference sequence). The CDR3 here is CSAPPPLGTSYNEQFF.

This chain joins TRBV12-3 or TRBV12-4 and TRBJ1-1. The CDR3 sequence is 14 residues long. The CDR3 region is CASSLRTLNTEAFF.

The V and J genes are TRBV5-1 and TRBJ1-2; as DNA is missing, the TRBD1 call by TCRdb cannot be tested. CDR1 SGHRS and CDR2 YFSETQ come from the germline V gene. The CDR3 sequence is 13 residues long. The CDR3 region is CASSGQGAYGYTF.

The chain uses TRBV7-3 and TRBJ1-6. CDR1 is SGHTA, CDR2 FQGTGA, per germline. This CDR3 comprises 14 residues. The CDR3 loop is CASSSRGGNSPLHF.

The V and J genes are TRBV27 and TRBJ1-6. In germline, CDR1 is MNHEY, CDR2 SMNVEV (reference sequence). CDR3 length equals 14 residues. The chain's CDR3 is CASSLVDGPSPLHF.

This chain connects TRBV2 to TRBJ2-5; TCRdb's D gene call, TRBD1, goes unchecked for lack of DNA. Germline V gives CDR1 SNHLY, CDR2 FYNNEI. The CDR3 consists of 16 residues. CDR3 region: CASSPRDRPNQETQYF.

The V call is TRBV29-1, the J call TRBJ1-4; TCRdb lists TRBD1, though no DNA is available to test this call. The CDR3 is made up of 13 amino acids. The germline V gene has CDR1 SQVTM and CDR2 ANQGSEA. The CDR3 region is CSCRDRVDEKLFF. The full variable domain, rest sourced from reference TRBV29-1 and TRBJ1-4, is SAVISQKPSRDICQRGTSLTIQCQVDSQVTMMFWYRQQPGQSLTLIATANQGSEATYESGFVIDKFPISRPNLTFSTLTVSNMSPEDSSIYLCSCRDRVDEKLFFGSGTQLSVL.

This chain connects TRBV3-1 to TRBJ1-1. This CDR3 spans 14 amino acids. CDR1 is LGHDT and CDR2 is YNNKEL in the germline V gene (reference sequence). The CDR3 loop is CASSPLDRNTEAFF.